These T cell receptor beta chains were read from a single sample in a study of shared clonotypes between healthy human individuals. The repertoire was sequenced with immunoSEQ multiplex PCR; TCRdb's copy has only in-frame clones and lacks some. Among hundreds of thousands of clones listed, 96% were seen once. Sequencing was done on a sample of naive CD8+ T cells sorted from blood. The receptors come from a young man in good health. Both conserved end residues are part of each CDR3. Each record gives: D gene, clone size, J gene, V gene, CDR3 protein, CDR3 DNA. A D gene is named only where the DNA matches it firmly. The size field is filled for only some rows; it gives once, few, many or a size class.

.	.	TRBJ2-5	TRBV29-1	CSVVGGQETQYF	TGCAGCGTTGTCGGGGGCCAAGAGACCCAGTACTTC
TRBD1	.	TRBJ1-5	TRBV4-1	CASSGRQGAYQPQHF	TGCGCCAGCAGCGGGAGACAGGGGGCCTATCAGCCCCAGCATTTT
.	.	TRBJ2-1	TRBV9	CASSLRFGGIYNEQFF	TGTGCCAGCAGCTTAAGGTTCGGGGGAATCTACAATGAGCAGTTCTTC
.	.	TRBJ1-5	TRBV19	CASSIDGSRNQPQHF	TGTGCCAGTAGTATAGATGGGTCCCGAAATCAGCCCCAGCATTTT
.	.	TRBJ1-1	TRBV7-9	CASSLVSSGTEAFF	TGTGCCAGCAGCTTAGTGTCGTCAGGCACTGAAGCTTTCTTT
TRBD2	.	TRBJ2-1	TRBV27	CTSGTYNEQFF	TGTACTAGCGGGACCTACAATGAGCAGTTCTTC
.	.	TRBJ1-2	TRBV10-1	CASGDGYTF	TGCGCCAGCGGGGATGGCTACACCTTC
.	once	TRBJ2-3	TRBV4-1	CASSRETGQRETDTQYF	TGCGCCAGCAGCCGGGAGACGGGACAGCGGGAAACAGATACGCAGTATTTT
.	.	TRBJ2-2	TRBV10-1	CASSERRAGELFF	TGCGCCAGCAGTGAGCGGAGGGCCGGGGAGCTGTTTTTT
.	.	TRBJ2-1	TRBV7-6	CASSLVTSGNEQFF	TGTGCCAGCAGCTTAGTGACTAGTGGGAATGAGCAGTTCTTC